The 20 T cell receptor beta chains presented below share a single source sample, sequenced in a study of beta chain features in type 1 diabetes. Investigators reverse transcribed all isolated RNA, so they sequenced expressed TCRB transcripts. The table came from immunoSEQ multiplex PCR; TCRdb's copy has only in-frame clones and leaves some out. The table lists about 360,000 clones, over 10% of them singletons. Sequenced input: naive CD4+ T cells from blood. The receptor source for this set is a man aged 18 to 29 in good health.

The V and J genes are TRBV5-1 and TRBJ2-1; 10 positions match TRBD1. The CDR3 totals 16 residues. The germline V gene encodes CDR1 SGHRS and CDR2 YFSETQ. V trimming: 2 bases; J trimming: 4 bases; junction bases outside the gene matches: 6. CDR3 sequence: CASSLDGQGGYNEQFF. CDR3 DNA sequence: TGCGCCAGCAGCTTAGACGGACAGGGGGGGTACAATGAGCAGTTCTTC. Filled out from reference TRBV5-1 and TRBJ2-1, the complete variable domain reads KAGVTQTPRYLIKTRGQQVTLSCSPISGHRSVSWYQQTPGQGLQFLFEYFSETQRNKGNFPGRFSGRQFSNSRSEMNVSTLELGDSALYLCASSLDGQGGYNEQFFGPGTRLTVL.

The V call is TRBV6-5, the J call TRBJ2-7; 8 bases agree with TRBD1. This CDR3 has 13 residues. Germline trimming cut 8 bases from V and 3 bases from J; bases unmatched to any gene: 6. Germline values: CDR1 MNHEY, CDR2 SVGAGI. CDR3 residues: CASGRTGLYEQYF. CDR3 bases: TGTGCCAGCGGACGGACAGGGCTCTACGAGCAGTACTTC.

The CDR3 DNA reads as TGCAGCGTTGTAACTCATGGGAGAAGCTATGGCTACACCTTC. Translating gives CSVVTHGRSYGYTF. The gene calls are TRBV29-1 and TRBJ1-2; D is ambiguous. CDR1 is SQVTM and CDR2 is ANQGSEA in the germline V gene. The CDR3 totals 14 residues. The V end was cut by 4 bases, the J end by 4 bases, with 16 bases between.

J is TRBJ2-1 and V is TRBV9; a possible D gene is TRBD1 (6 bases). The CDR3 has 16 residues. Germline V gene data show CDR1 as SGDLS and CDR2 as YYNGEE. V gave up 4 bases and J gave up 2 bases, with 16 bases separating them. The CDR3 DNA reads TGTGCCAGCAGCTTACGGACAGATGAAACCTACAATGAGCAGTTCTTC. It encodes CASSLRTDETYNEQFF.

The chain links TRBV7-9 to TRBJ1-2, with 11 bases that match TRBD1. Per germline, CDR1 SEHNR and CDR2 FQNEAQ (reference sequence). The CDR3 consists of 15 residues. The trim removed 2 bases at V and 5 bases at J, leaving 4 bases unmatched. The CDR3 sequence: CASSLIRDRGYGYTF. CDR3 DNA: TGTGCCAGCAGCTTAATACGGGACAGGGGGTATGGCTACACCTTC. The variable domain in full, completed from reference TRBV7-9 and TRBJ1-2, reads DTGVSQNPRHKITKRGQNVTFRCDPISEHNRLYWYRQTLGQGPEFLTYFQNEAQLEKSRLLSDRFSAERPKGSFSTLEIQRTEQGDSAMYLCASSLIRDRGYGYTFGSGTRLTVV.

V and J are TRBV5-4 and TRBJ2-2, with D possibly matching TRBD2 (7 bases). V lost 5 bases and J 6 bases, leaving 8 bases between the germline ends. CDR1 is SGHNT and CDR2 is YYREEE in the germline V gene (reference sequence). The CDR3 is 12 amino acids. The CDR3 loop reads CASRGGAGELFF. The CDR3 DNA is TGTGCCAGCAGAGGGGGGGCCGGGGAGCTGTTTTTT. Full variable domain (rest looked up from reference TRBV5-4 and TRBJ2-2): ETGVTQSPTHLIKTRGQQVTLRCSSQSGHNTVSWYQQALGQGPQFIFQYYREEENGRGNFPPRFSGLQFPNYSSELNVNALELDDSALYLCASRGGAGELFFGEGSRLTVL.

This clone was observed a handful of times. The rearrangement joins TRBV28 to TRBJ1-5, with D perhaps matching TRBD1 (6 bases). The CDR3 consists of 16 residues. Germline values: CDR1 MDHEN, CDR2 SYDVKM. The V end lost 4 bases, the J end lost 3 bases, and 16 bases lay between the germline ends. The CDR3 DNA is TGTGCCAGCAGTTCGTCGTGGTACAGGGACAATCAGCCCCAGCATTTT. Protein product: CASSSSWYRDNQPQHF.

This clone appeared a few times. The gene calls are TRBV2 and TRBJ1-5, with no clear D. Germline V gives CDR1 SNHLY, CDR2 FYNNEI. The germline V and J ends were trimmed by 6 bases and 8 bases, with 11 bases remaining between them. The CDR3 has 12 residues. CDR3 region: CASREASEPQHF. CDR3 in DNA: TGTGCCAGCAGGGAGGCGTCAGAGCCCCAGCATTTT.

This clone showed up just a few times. The chain employs TRBV4-1 and TRBJ1-2; D remains ambiguous. The CDR3 has 15 residues. V lost 1 base, J lost 3 bases, and 12 bases lay in between. The germline V gene encodes CDR1 MGHRA and CDR2 YSYEKL. CDR3 nucleotide sequence: TGCGCCAGCAGCCAAGGAGGGCAGGCGCACTATGGCTACACCTTC. It codes for CASSQGGQAHYGYTF.

Only a few counts were recorded for this clone. This chain joins TRBV9 and TRBJ1-4; 7 positions agree with TRBD1. The germline gives CDR1 SGDLS, CDR2 YYNGEE. V shed 3 bases and J 6 bases; nucleotides not matched to a gene: 11. The CDR3 spans 16 residues. The CDR3 coding sequence is TGTGCCAGCAGCGAGGGCGGAGGACAGGCTTATGAAAAACTGTTTTTT. It yields the protein CASSEGGGQAYEKLFF.

This clone was counted ten times or more. The rearrangement uses TRBV7-2 and TRBJ2-5; 8 bases are shared with TRBD1. Germline V gene data show CDR1 as SGHTA and CDR2 as FQGNSA. The V and J ends lost 5 bases and 1 base, in that order; junction bases with no gene match: 3. This CDR3 is built from 14 residues. The CDR3: CASSPGQVQETQYF. DNA for the CDR3: TGTGCCAGCAGCCCGGGACAGGTCCAAGAGACCCAGTACTTC.

This clone was counted many times. This rearrangement joins TRBV30 to TRBJ2-5; D is undetermined. V lost 4 bases, J lost 2 bases, and 5 bases lay in between. CDR3 size: 11 residues. Per germline, CDR1 GTSNPN and CDR2 SVGIG (reference sequence). The CDR3 region is CAWTLQETQYF. CDR3 DNA: TGTGCCTGGACCTTACAAGAGACCCAGTACTTC.

This clone was detected a few times. The chain joins TRBV5-6 to TRBJ2-3; TRBD2 agrees at 8 bases. This CDR3 spans 14 amino acids. Losses at the gene ends were 1 base for V and 5 bases for J; bases not matched to a gene: 3. Germline V CDR1 and CDR2: SGHDT, YYEEEE. The CDR3 nucleotides are TGTGCCAGCAGCTTGCGGGAGGGCGTAGATACGCAGTATTTT. Amino acid sequence: CASSLREGVDTQYF.

This sequence joins TRBV11-1 and TRBJ2-5; D is possibly TRBD2 (6 bases). With 1 base removed from V and 0 bases from J, the gap between germline ends came to 9 bases. The germline V gene encodes CDR1 SGHAT and CDR2 FQDESV (reference sequence). This CDR3 is 15 amino acids long. For the CDR3, the DNA is TGTGCCAGCAGCTTAGGGGCGGGGTACCAAGAGACCCAGTACTTC. Protein sequence: CASSLGAGYQETQYF.

This clone was observed a handful of times. The chain joins TRBV9 to TRBJ2-1; a weak D match, TRBD2 (6 bases). Per germline, CDR1 SGDLS and CDR2 YYNGEE. The CDR3 extends over 12 amino acids. Trimming cost V 0 bases and J 12 bases, with 10 bases left between them. The CDR3 loop is CASSVAGTPQFF. DNA for the CDR3: TGTGCCAGCAGCGTAGCCGGGACTCCGCAGTTCTTC.

This clone was seen a few times. The chain combines TRBV19 with TRBJ2-5; D is possibly TRBD1 (6 bases). V was cut by 4 bases and J by 2 bases, with 11 bases left in between. From germline, CDR1 is LNHDA and CDR2 SQIVND (reference sequence). The CDR3 length is 14 residues. CDR3 residues: CASSRWTDQETQYF. DNA for the CDR3: TGTGCCAGTAGTAGGTGGACAGATCAAGAGACCCAGTACTTC.

This sequence joins TRBV7-9 and TRBJ2-5, with TRBD2 matching over 7 bases. The J call is uncertain, as TRBJ2-7 better fits the DNA end. Germline values: CDR1 SEHNR, CDR2 FQNEAQ (reference sequence). The CDR3 totals 15 residues. The CDR3 DNA reads as TGTGCCAGCAGCCCGCCCGGGACTACCCTCTACGAGCAGTACTTC. Encoded protein: CASSPPGTTLYEQYF.

Only a few counts were recorded for this clone. CDR3 sequence (DNA): TGCAGTGCTAGAGACAGGCCAGAGCAGTTCTTC. As protein: CSARDRPEQFF. This rearrangement joins TRBV20-1 to TRBJ2-1; D remains unclear. Germline V gives CDR1 DFQATT, CDR2 SNEGSKA (reference sequence). V lost 0 bases and J 10 bases, leaving 7 bases between the germline ends. The CDR3 has 11 residues.

This clone was counted a few times. The CDR3 loop is CASSAANRDNEQFF. CDR3 coding DNA: TGTGCCAGCTCAGCAGCCAACAGAGACAATGAGCAGTTCTTC. The chain uses TRBV18 and TRBJ2-1; D is unclear. The germline V and J ends were trimmed by 5 bases and 5 bases, with 13 bases remaining between them. Germline values: CDR1 KGHSH, CDR2 LQKENI. This CDR3 is built from 14 residues.

The sample holds a few counts of this clone. The V and J genes are TRBV4-1 and TRBJ2-5; D remains ambiguous. Between the trimmed V and J ends, which lost 1 base and 4 bases, there was a span of 4 bases. The CDR3 covers 12 residues. CDR1 MGHRA and CDR2 YSYEKL come from the germline V gene. For the CDR3, the DNA is TGCGCCAGCAGCCAAGCGAGAGAGACCCAGTACTTC. It codes for CASSQARETQYF.